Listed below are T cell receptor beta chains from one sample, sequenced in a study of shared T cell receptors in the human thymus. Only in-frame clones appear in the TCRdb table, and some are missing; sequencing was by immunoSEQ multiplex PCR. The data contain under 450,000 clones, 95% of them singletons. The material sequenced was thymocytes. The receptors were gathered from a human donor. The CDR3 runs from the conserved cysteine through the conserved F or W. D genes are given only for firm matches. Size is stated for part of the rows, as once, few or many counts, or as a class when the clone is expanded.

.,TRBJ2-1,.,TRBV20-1,TGCAGTGCTAGTGACCCCGGTGAGCAGTTCTTC,CSASDPGEQFF
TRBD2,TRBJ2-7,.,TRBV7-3,TGTGCCAGCAGCTTACGACTAGCGGGAGTTTCTTCCTACGAGCAGTACTTC,CASSLRLAGVSSYEQYF
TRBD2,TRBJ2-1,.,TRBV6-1,TGTGCCAGCAGGATTGTAAGGCAGGGAGGGAATGAGCAGTTCTTC,CASRIVRQGGNEQFF
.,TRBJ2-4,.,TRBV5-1,TGCGCCAGCAGCTTGGACAGGGAAGAAGGGTATAGGTCTTACATTCAGTACTTC,CASSLDREEGYRSYIQYF
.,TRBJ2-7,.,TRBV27,TGTGCCAGCAGTCCCCAAGCAGGGGGGTTCTCTTACGAGCAGTACTTC,CASSPQAGGFSYEQYF
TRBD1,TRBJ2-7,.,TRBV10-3,TGTGCCATCATGACCCCGGGACAGGGACCCCACGAGCAGTACTTC,CAIMTPGQGPHEQYF
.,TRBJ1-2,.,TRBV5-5,TGTGCCAGCAGCTTGGTTCCCTACGGGGGACTCAACTATGGCTACACCTTC,CASSLVPYGGLNYGYTF
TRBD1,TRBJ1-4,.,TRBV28,TGTGCCAGCAGTTATCAGGGGGCAGGGGCGGGCGAAAAACTGTTTTTT,CASSYQGAGAGEKLFF
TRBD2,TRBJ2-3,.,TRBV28,TGTGCCAGCTTTAGTCTGGGACTAGCGGGAGGGTCATGGGGTGGAAGTACGCAGTATTTT,CASFSLGLAGGSWGGSTQYF
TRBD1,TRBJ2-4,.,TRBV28,TGTGCCAGCAGTTTATGGGGGACAGGGTCGTGCATTCAGTACTTC,CASSLWGTGSCIQYF
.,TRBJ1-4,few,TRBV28,TGTGCCAGCAGTTTTTCGACGGGGCTCCCTAATGAAAAACTGTTTTTT,CASSFSTGLPNEKLFF
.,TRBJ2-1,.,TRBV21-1,TGTGCCAGCCCGGCCAGGAGCTCCTACAATGAGCAGTTCTTC,CASPARSSYNEQFF
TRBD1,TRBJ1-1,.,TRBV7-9,TGTGCCAGCAGCTCGCTATCCGACAGGGCGGATGAAGCTTTCTTT,CASSSLSDRADEAFF
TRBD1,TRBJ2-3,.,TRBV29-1,TGCAGCGTTGGCAGGGGGAACACAGATACGCAGTATTTT,CSVGRGNTDTQYF
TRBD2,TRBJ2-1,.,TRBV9,TGTGCCAGCAGCGGGGGGACTAGCGGACTTAAGGGTGAGCAGTTCTTC,CASSGGTSGLKGEQFF
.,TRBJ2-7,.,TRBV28,TGTGCCAGCAGTTTGTCACTAAGAGAGCAGTACTTC,CASSLSLREQYF
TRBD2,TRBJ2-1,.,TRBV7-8,TGTGCCAGCAGCTGGAACAGACTAGCGGGAGGCCTTTACCGGGGGATCGATGAGCAGTTCTTC,CASSWNRLAGGLYRGIDEQFF
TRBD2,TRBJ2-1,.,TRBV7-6,TGTGCCAGCAGCTTTGGGCGGGAGGGGTCCTACAATGAGCAGTTCTTC,CASSFGREGSYNEQFF
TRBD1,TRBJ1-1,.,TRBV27,TGTGCCAGCTCACCGGGACAGGGGGTGGTCGGCACTGAAGCTTTCTTT,CASSPGQGVVGTEAFF
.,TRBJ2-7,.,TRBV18,TGTGCCAGCTCACCTACCCACAGCGTTTCCGACGAGCAGTACTTC,CASSPTHSVSDEQYF
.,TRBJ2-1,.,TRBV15,TGTGCCACCAGCAGAGTTACGGTGTCTTATGAGCAGTTCTTC,CATSRVTVSYEQFF
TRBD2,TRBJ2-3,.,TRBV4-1,TGCGCCAGCAGCCCGAGGACTAGCGGGAGTCCAGATACGCAGTATTTT,CASSPRTSGSPDTQYF
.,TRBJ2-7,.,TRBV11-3,TGTGCCAGCAGCTTAGATCACGGGACCTACGAGCAGTACTTC,CASSLDHGTYEQYF
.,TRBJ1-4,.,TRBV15,TGTGCCACCAGCAGAAGGGACTCAAATGAAAAACTGTTTTTT,CATSRRDSNEKLFF
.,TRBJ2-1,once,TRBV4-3,TGCGCCAGCAGCCAAGATCCGCTAGAATCCTACAATGAGCAGTTCTTC,CASSQDPLESYNEQFF
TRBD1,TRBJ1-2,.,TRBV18,TGTGCCAGCTCACCCGGACAGGGGGTTACCTATGGCTACACCTTC,CASSPGQGVTYGYTF
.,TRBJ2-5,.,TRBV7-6,TGTGCCAGCAGCTTAGCGAGTAGGGGGGAGACCCAGTACTTC,CASSLASRGETQYF
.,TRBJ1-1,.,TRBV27,TGTGCCAGCAGTTTATCAGGGGGTCGGGGGGCTTTCTTT,CASSLSGGRGAFF
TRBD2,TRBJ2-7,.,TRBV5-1,TGCGCCAGCAGCTGGGGGGGACTAGCGGGCATATCTTCCTACGAGCAGTACTTC,CASSWGGLAGISSYEQYF
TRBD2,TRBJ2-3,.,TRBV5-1,TGCGCCAGCAGCTCTCGATCGTTAATAGCGGGAGGTGGGGATACGCAGTATTTT,CASSSRSLIAGGGDTQYF
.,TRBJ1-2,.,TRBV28,TGTGCCAGCAGTCCCCCGGCAGGGGAATATGGCTACACCTTC,CASSPPAGEYGYTF
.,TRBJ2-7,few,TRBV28,TGTGCCAGCAGTTTTTTGTGGGCTGACGAGCAGTACTTC,CASSFLWADEQYF
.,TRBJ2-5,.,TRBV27,TGTGCCAGCCGGGTGAGGGGAAGGCAAGAGACCCAGTACTTC,CASRVRGRQETQYF
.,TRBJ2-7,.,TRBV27,TGTGCCAGCAGTTTAAGGGAAGCCACAACCCATTACTACGAGCAGTACTTC,CASSLREATTHYYEQYF
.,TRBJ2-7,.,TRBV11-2,TGTGCCAGCAGCTCCCCAGGGACTTACCTCTACGAGCAGTACTTC,CASSSPGTYLYEQYF
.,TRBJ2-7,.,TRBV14,TGTGCCAGCAGCCAAGAATGGGGATGCGAGCAGTACTTC,CASSQEWGCEQYF
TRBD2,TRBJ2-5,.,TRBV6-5,TGTGCCAGCAGTTACGCCGCTAGCGGGAAGGAGACCCAGTACTTC,CASSYAASGKETQYF
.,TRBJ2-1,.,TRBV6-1,TGTGCCAGCAGGGCCCGGCGGCCCAGCGTGTTCTTC,CASRARRPSVFF
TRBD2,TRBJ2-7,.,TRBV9,TGTGCCAGCAGCGTAGCTCCACCCTCTGCCGGGAGGACAAACTACGAGCAGTACTTC,CASSVAPPSAGRTNYEQYF
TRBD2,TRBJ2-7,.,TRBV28,TGTGCCAGCAGTTTAGCTAGCGGTACCTACGAGCAGTACTTC,CASSLASGTYEQYF
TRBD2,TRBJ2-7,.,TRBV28,TGTGCCAGCAGTCGGACCGGGACTACCGACTACGAGCAGTACTTC,CASSRTGTTDYEQYF
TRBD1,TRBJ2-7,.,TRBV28,TGTGCCAGCAGTGACCCTTTCTTGACAGGGGGGTCCTACGAGCAGTACTTC,CASSDPFLTGGSYEQYF
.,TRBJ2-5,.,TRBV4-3,TGCGCCAGCAGCCAAGATTGCGGCCAAGAGACCCAGTACTTC,CASSQDCGQETQYF
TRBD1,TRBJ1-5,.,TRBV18,TGTGCCAGCTCTGACAGGGACGATCAGCCCCAGCATTTT,CASSDRDDQPQHF
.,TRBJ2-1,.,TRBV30,TGTGCCTGGAGAGTATCCTACAATGAGCAGTTCTTC,CAWRVSYNEQFF
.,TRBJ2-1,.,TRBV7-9,TGTGCCAGCACCAAAGACACGCGGACGCAGCATTCCTACAATGAGCAGTTCTTC,CASTKDTRTQHSYNEQFF
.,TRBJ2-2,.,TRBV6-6,TGTGCCAGCACCCACAGGGACTGCGGGGAGCTGTTTTTT,CASTHRDCGELFF
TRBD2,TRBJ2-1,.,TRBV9,TGTGCCAGCAGCGTTGAAGCGGGAGACTCCTACAATGAGCAGTTCTTC,CASSVEAGDSYNEQFF
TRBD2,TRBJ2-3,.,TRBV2,TGTGCCAGCAGCGACCTGGCGGGAGATCCCTTAGATACGCAGTATTTT,CASSDLAGDPLDTQYF
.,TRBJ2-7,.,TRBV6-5,TGTGCCAGCAGTTACGAGGGCGACGGGGACGAGCAGTACTTC,CASSYEGDGDEQYF
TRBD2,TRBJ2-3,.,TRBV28,TGTGCCAGCAGTCTTGCGGGAGGGCGGGGAGATACGCAGTATTTT,CASSLAGGRGDTQYF
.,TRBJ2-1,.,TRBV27,TGTGCCAGCAGTTTTTTCCGGACTAGGAAAAGGGGGGGTTACAATGAGCAGTTCTTC,CASSFFRTRKRGGYNEQFF
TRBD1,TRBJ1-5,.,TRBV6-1,TGTGCCAGCACTGGGACAGGGGCGCGTCAGCCCCAGCATTTT,CASTGTGARQPQHF
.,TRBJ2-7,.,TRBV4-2,TGTGCCAGCAGCCAAGATCTAGGGGTATCGGCCCCCTACTACGAGCAGTACTTC,CASSQDLGVSAPYYEQYF
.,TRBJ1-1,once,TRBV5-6,TGTGCCAGCAGCTTACCAAGTGGCACTGAAGCTTTCTTT,CASSLPSGTEAFF